Listed here is a single TCR beta chain. Its specificity is unknown. V was clipped by 7 bases and J by 9 bases, with 12 bases between them. Germline V gene lookup returns CDR1 GTSNPN and CDR2 SVGIG (reference sequence). The length of the CDR3 is 10 residues. 13 Jbeta primers and 60 Vbeta primers were used for the PCR. Method: immunoSEQ multiplex PCR; TCRdb's copy keeps in-frame clones and lacks some. The sample consists of tens of thousands of clones, more than 70% of them appearing once. These data belong to a study of cytomegalovirus exposure and HLA in healthy donors. Study-level points and caveats: Cytomegalovirus association was assigned to approximately 160 TCR beta chains. Despite most TCR sequences being rare, some public TCRs occurred in many donors.

This receptor was identified in a woman aged 40 to 50 in good health and CMV-seropositive. Source material: PBMCs. J is TRBJ1-1 and V is TRBV30, with a tentative D call TRBD1 (6 bases). Here the CDR3 DNA reads TGTGCCTTATCCGGGACACAAGCTTTCTTT. Protein product: CALSGTQAFF.